These 9 T cell receptor beta chains came from one sample sequenced in a study of cytomegalovirus exposure and HLA in healthy donors. Repertoires were generated with immunoSEQ multiplex PCR, while TCRdb's copy carries only in-frame clones and drops some. The sample contains roughly 270,000 clones, roughly 90% of which appear only once. Source material: PBMCs. Receptors originate from a young woman in good health and CMV-seronegative.

The V and J genes are TRBV30 and TRBJ1-4; 7 bases align to TRBD1. V lost 6 bases and J lost 6; bases outside the gene matches: 4. Per the germline V gene, CDR1 is GTSNPN and CDR2 is SVGIG (reference sequence). The CDR3 sequence is 12 residues long. DNA for the CDR3: TGTGCCTGCCGGGACAGTCATGAAAAACTGTTTTTT. It translates to CACRDSHEKLFF. Variable domain in full (rest from reference TRBV30 and TRBJ1-4): SQTIHQWPATLVQPVGSPLSLECTVEGTSNPNLYWYRQAAGRGLQLLFYSVGIGQISSEVPQNLSASRPQDRQFILSSKKLLLSDSGFYLCACRDSHEKLFFGSGTQLSVL.

The chain employs TRBV7-2 and TRBJ1-1; 9 bases map to TRBD1. V was pared by 4 bases and J by 1 base, with 7 bases of the junction left unmatched. CDR3 length: 16 residues. Looked up from germline, CDR1 is SGHTA and CDR2 is FQGNSA. Here the CDR3 reads CASSSITGGRNTEAFF. CDR3 sequence (DNA): TGTGCCAGCAGCTCCATAACAGGGGGCCGGAACACTGAAGCTTTCTTT.

This clone has just one count. Other DNA sequences in the sample encode the same CDR3. The chain has TRBV5-4 and TRBJ1-3, with TRBD1 as a possible D gene (5 bases). Germline V gives CDR1 SGHNT, CDR2 YYREEE (reference sequence). The CDR3 length is 14 residues. V was cut by 4 bases and J by 0 bases, with 8 bases left in between. The CDR3 is CASSLDISGNTIYF. As DNA, the CDR3 is TGTGCCAGCAGCCTGGACATCTCTGGAAACACCATATATTTT.

The chain links TRBV6-1 to TRBJ1-5; D is unclear. Trimming removed 1 base at V and 4 bases at J, with 5 bases between. The CDR3 extends over 13 amino acids. CDR1 MNHNS and CDR2 SASEGT come from the germline V gene. The chain's CDR3 is CASSEVRNQPQHF. The CDR3 nucleotides read TGTGCCAGCAGTGAAGTCCGGAATCAGCCCCAGCATTTT.

This chain links TRBV15 with TRBJ1-2; TRBD1 matches 8 bases. V lost 1 base to trimming and J lost 5 bases; unmatched junction nucleotides: 9. The CDR3 totals 16 residues. Germline V gives CDR1 LNHNV, CDR2 YYDKDF (reference sequence). Here the CDR3 reads CATSRVAGQDLYGYTF. CDR3 DNA sequence: TGTGCCACCAGCAGAGTTGCGGGACAGGACCTATATGGCTACACCTTC.

The chain combines TRBV2 with TRBJ2-2; weak D call: TRBD2 (6 bases). CDR1 is SNHLY, CDR2 FYNNEI, per germline. V lost 8 bases to trimming and J lost 3 bases, with 16 bases between them. The CDR3 extends over 15 amino acids. CDR3 residues: CASSTRTTDTGELFF. The CDR3 nucleotides read TGTGCCAGCTCCACCCGGACTACGGACACCGGGGAGCTGTTTTTT.

The gene calls are TRBV5-4 and TRBJ1-2, with no clear D. With 3 bases removed from V and 7 bases from J, the gap between germline ends came to 22 bases. The CDR3 contains 16 residues. Looked up from germline, CDR1 is SGHNT and CDR2 is YYREEE (reference sequence). The CDR3 region has the DNA TGTGCCAGCAGCTCACCGCAAGGACGGGGATTTGGTGGCTACACCTTC. Amino acid sequence: CASSSPQGRGFGGYTF. Combining the CDR3 with reference TRBV5-4 and TRBJ1-2 gives the whole variable domain ETGVTQSPTHLIKTRGQQVTLRCSSQSGHNTVSWYQQALGQGPQFIFQYYREEENGRGNFPPRFSGLQFPNYSSELNVNALELDDSALYLCASSSPQGRGFGGYTFGSGTRLTVV.

This sequence joins TRBV9 and TRBJ2-7, with 7 bases that match TRBD2. V gave up 3 bases and J gave up 0 bases; unmatched junction bases: 3. CDR1 is SGDLS, CDR2 YYNGEE, per germline. The CDR3 contains 14 residues. CDR3 coding DNA: TGTGCCAGCAGCGCGGGAGGAACCTCCTACGAGCAGTACTTC. It translates to CASSAGGTSYEQYF. Full variable domain (missing parts from reference TRBV9 and TRBJ2-7): DSGVTQTPKHLITATGQRVTLRCSPRSGDLSVYWYQQSLDQGLQFLIQYYNGEERAKGNILERFSAQQFPDLHSELNLSSLELGDSALYFCASSAGGTSYEQYFGPGTRLTVT.

The V call is TRBV25-1, the J call TRBJ1-5; D is uncertain. The CDR3 has 12 residues. The germline gives CDR1 MGHDK, CDR2 SYGVNS. V was cut by 6 bases and J by 2 bases, with 5 bases left in between. The CDR3, as DNA: TGTGCCAGCAGGTCTCGCAATCAGCCCCAGCATTTT. Its translation is CASRSRNQPQHF.